The 26 T cell receptor beta chains below all came from one sample that was sequenced in a study of stem cell transplantation in POMP-related autoinflammatory disease. Generated by immunoSEQ multiplex PCR, the TCRdb table keeps only in-frame clones and is missing some. The data show some 30,000 clones, almost 90% seen once. The specimen was CD4+ T cells from PBMCs, collected before stem cell transplantation. Receptors originate from a human donor with POMP-related autoinflammation and immune dysregulation (PRAID).

In this sample, this clone turned up once. The V call is TRBV18, the J call TRBJ2-5; D remains unclear. Germline V gene data show CDR1 as KGHSH and CDR2 as LQKENI. This CDR3 is 13 amino acids long. V was clipped by 3 bases and J by 3 bases, with 8 bases between them. The CDR3 reads CASSPNTEETQYF. CDR3 DNA: TGTGCCAGCTCACCTAACACAGAAGAGACCCAGTACTTC.

V usage is TRBV6-1 and J usage is TRBJ1-4; a possible D gene is TRBD1 (5 bases). Germline values: CDR1 MNHNS, CDR2 SASEGT. CDR3 size: 19 residues. V was clipped by 2 bases and J by 0 bases, with 19 bases between them. The CDR3: CASSENQMQTASTNEKLFF. The CDR3 coding sequence is TGTGCCAGCAGTGAAAACCAGATGCAGACAGCTTCAACTAATGAAAAACTGTTTTTT.

The CDR3 DNA sequence: TGTGCCAGCTCCAGCGCTGATAAGCGGGGGATCTCCTACGAGCAGTACTTC. It specifies CASSSADKRGISYEQYF. The chain uses TRBV18 and TRBJ2-7, with TRBD2 matching over 8 bases. The CDR3 has 17 amino acids. Germline trimming cut 6 bases from V and 0 bases from J; bases unmatched to any gene: 13. CDR1 is KGHSH, CDR2 LQKENI, per germline.

V gene TRBV4-2 combines with J gene TRBJ1-2; tentatively, D is TRBD1 (5 bases). From germline, CDR1 is LGHNA and CDR2 YNFKEQ. The V and J ends lost 4 bases and 3 bases respectively, with 12 bases between them. This CDR3 spans 14 amino acids. DNA for the CDR3: TGTGCCAGCAGCCGTGGAGGCAGGGACTATGGCTACACCTTC. As protein: CASSRGGRDYGYTF.

The chain carries TRBV23-1 and TRBJ2-3; a weak D match, TRBD2 (6 bases). TRBV23-1 is an ORF for which the function is uncertain. CDR3 length: 18 amino acids. The V and J ends lost 5 bases and 1 base respectively, with 22 bases between them. CDR3 in DNA: TGCGCCAGCAGTACCTTCTCCACGGCTTGGGGGGGCACAGATACGCAGTATTTT. This gives the protein CASSTFSTAWGGTDTQYF.

The rearrangement links TRBV5-1 to TRBJ2-5; D gene ambiguous. Per germline, CDR1 SGHRS and CDR2 YFSETQ. The CDR3 loop spans 17 amino acids. Trimming took off 4 bases at V and 1 base at J, with 20 bases between the two ends. This chain's CDR3 is CASSVTSGRLPQETQYF. The CDR3 nucleotides are TGCGCCAGCAGCGTAACCAGTGGGCGCCTTCCCCAAGAGACCCAGTACTTC. Filled out from reference TRBV5-1 and TRBJ2-5, the complete variable domain reads KAGVTQTPRYLIKTRGQQVTLSCSPISGHRSVSWYQQTPGQGLQFLFEYFSETQRNKGNFPGRFSGRQFSNSRSEMNVSTLELGDSALYLCASSVTSGRLPQETQYFGPGTRLLVL.

The V call is TRBV23-1, the J call TRBJ2-7; no reliable D call. TRBV23-1 is marked as an open reading frame, function uncertain. Trimming shortened V by 7 bases and J by 4 bases, and 14 bases separated the two germline ends. This CDR3 spans 13 amino acids. CDR3 amino acids: CASTDLDPYEQYF. The CDR3, as DNA: TGCGCCAGCACCGACCTAGACCCGTACGAGCAGTACTTC.

The chain has TRBV7-9 and TRBJ1-1; D may be TRBD1 (6 bases). This CDR3 contains 13 residues. The germline gives CDR1 SEHNR, CDR2 FQNEAQ (reference sequence). The V end was cut by 4 bases, the J end by 9 bases, with 15 bases between. CDR3: CASSSGAGRKAFF. CDR3 DNA sequence: TGTGCCAGCAGCTCAGGGGCGGGGAGGAAAGCTTTCTTT.

The chain recombines TRBV7-2 with TRBJ1-2, with TRBD1 matching over 7 bases. V lost 6 bases and J lost 8; bases outside the gene matches: 15. Germline values: CDR1 SGHTA, CDR2 FQGNSA. The CDR3 is made up of 15 amino acids. In DNA, the CDR3 is TGTGCCAGCAGACCCGGGACAGCCAAATATTGGGGCTACACCTTC. Amino acid sequence: CASRPGTAKYWGYTF.

The rearrangement uses TRBV2 and TRBJ2-5; no definite D call. CDR1 and CDR2 from the germline V gene are SNHLY and FYNNEI. V lost 1 base, J lost 5 bases, and 8 bases lay in between. The CDR3 length is 13 residues. The CDR3 protein is CASSEGPGETQYF. The CDR3 DNA sequence: TGTGCCAGCAGTGAAGGTCCCGGGGAGACCCAGTACTTC. Full variable domain (outside the CDR3, taken from reference TRBV2 and TRBJ2-5): EPEVTQTPSHQVTQMGQEVILRCVPISNHLYFYWYRQILGQKVEFLVSFYNNEISEKSEIFDDQFSVERPDGSNFTLKIRSTKLEDSAMYFCASSEGPGETQYFGPGTRLLVL.

This chain joins TRBV19 and TRBJ2-1; no reliable D call. V lost 4 bases and J lost 4, with 8 bases in between. Germline V gives CDR1 LNHDA, CDR2 SQIVND (reference sequence). The CDR3 spans 13 residues. The CDR3 region is CASSTSAYNEQFF. CDR3 nucleotides: TGTGCCAGTAGTACTTCCGCTTACAATGAGCAGTTCTTC.

This chain links TRBV10-2 with TRBJ2-5; D might be TRBD1 (6 bases). The J call could be wrong; TRBJ2-7 is a better fit for the DNA end. The CDR3 loop spans 13 amino acids. In germline, CDR1 is WSHSY, CDR2 SAAADI. The CDR3 DNA reads as TGCGCCAGCCGAAGAGGGCCAGGGGACGAGCAGTACTTC. It codes for CASRRGPGDEQYF.

The CDR3 loop reads CASRRGGRETQYF. The CDR3 DNA follows: TGTGCCAGTAGGCGGGGGGGCCGAGAGACCCAGTACTTC. This chain joins TRBV7-9 and TRBJ2-5; 9 bases map to TRBD2. Germline-derived CDR1 and CDR2 are SEHNR and FQNEAQ (reference sequence). V shed 9 bases and J 4 bases; nucleotides not matched to a gene: 6. The CDR3 contains 13 residues.

V usage is TRBV5-1 and J usage is TRBJ2-7, with 7 bases matching TRBD1. V lost 4 bases, J lost 7 bases, and 11 bases stayed unmatched. The germline V gene has CDR1 SGHRS and CDR2 YFSETQ. The CDR3 totals 14 residues. The CDR3 bases are TGCGCCAGCAGCACCCGACAGGGCTCTCGAGAGCAGTACTTC. Its translation is CASSTRQGSREQYF.

This chain joins TRBV9 and TRBJ2-1; 8 bases are shared with TRBD1. With 0 bases clipped from V and 6 bases from J, the junction kept 2 bases outside the gene matches. The CDR3 has 14 amino acids. Germline loops: CDR1 SGDLS, CDR2 YYNGEE. The CDR3 DNA is TGTGCCAGCAGCGTAGGACAGGGGATCAATGAGCAGTTCTTC. Its protein is CASSVGQGINEQFF.

The J gene is TRBJ1-4, the V gene TRBV7-9; D might be TRBD1 (6 bases). The CDR3 is 15 residues long. Trimming removed 1 base from V and 4 bases from J, with 10 bases in between. Germline V gene lookup returns CDR1 SEHNR and CDR2 FQNEAQ (reference sequence). Here the CDR3 reads CASSLGDRINEKLFF. The CDR3 coding sequence is TGTGCCAGCAGCTTAGGCGACAGGATTAATGAAAAACTGTTTTTT.

The chain uses TRBV27 and TRBJ2-5, with D possibly being TRBD1 (6 bases). The V and J ends lost 4 bases and 5 bases respectively, with 20 bases between them. This CDR3 region has 16 residues. CDR1 is MNHEY, CDR2 SMNVEV, per germline (reference sequence). The CDR3 region is CASSSLGGAVVETQYF. The DNA for the CDR3 is TGTGCCAGCAGTTCCCTAGGGGGAGCGGTGGTCGAGACCCAGTACTTC.

The chain recombines TRBV18 with TRBJ2-7, with 8 bases fitting TRBD1. Germline loops: CDR1 KGHSH, CDR2 LQKENI. V dropped 2 bases and J dropped 3; count of bases not matched to a gene: 12. This CDR3 comprises 17 residues. As DNA, the CDR3 is TGTGCCAGCTCACCAAGGTCACGGACAGGGCCTCTCTACGAGCAGTACTTC. It codes for CASSPRSRTGPLYEQYF.

The chain recombines TRBV28 with TRBJ1-2; 10 bases map to TRBD1. This CDR3 contains 12 residues. V shed 8 bases and J 8 bases; nucleotides not matched to a gene: 5. Germline V gene sequence: CDR1 MDHEN, CDR2 SYDVKM. DNA of the CDR3: TGTGCCAGCGCCGGGACAGGGGTCGGCTACACCTTC. Its translation is CASAGTGVGYTF.

V gene TRBV19 combines with J gene TRBJ1-2, with D possibly TRBD1 on 6 matching bases. Germline V gene sequence: CDR1 LNHDA, CDR2 SQIVND (reference sequence). V was cut by 3 bases and J by 7 bases, with 15 bases left in between. This CDR3 is 14 amino acids long. In DNA, the CDR3 is TGTGCCAGTAGTATTGAAAAGGGGGTAGCTGGCTACACCTTC. It specifies CASSIEKGVAGYTF.

The chain carries TRBV2 and TRBJ2-2; D remains ambiguous. V was pared by 11 bases and J by 5 bases, with 9 bases between. Germline CDR1 reads SNHLY; CDR2 reads FYNNEI. This CDR3 has 11 residues. CDR3 in DNA: TGTGCCGGAAAACAGACCGGGGAGCTGTTTTTT. Its protein product is CAGKQTGELFF. The full variable domain, completed using reference TRBV2 and TRBJ2-2, is EPEVTQTPSHQVTQMGQEVILRCVPISNHLYFYWYRQILGQKVEFLVSFYNNEISEKSEIFDDQFSVERPDGSNFTLKIRSTKLEDSAMYFCAGKQTGELFFGEGSRLTVL.

This chain uses TRBV6-6 with TRBJ2-7; D possibly uses TRBD1 or TRBD2 (5 bases each). CDR3 length equals 13 residues. Trimming removed 7 bases at V and 3 bases at J, with 13 bases between. Germline CDR1 and CDR2: MNHNY and SVGAGI (reference sequence). The CDR3 here is CASNRDRYYEQYF. In DNA, the CDR3 is TGTGCCAGCAATCGGGACCGATACTACGAGCAGTACTTC.

The chain links TRBV18 to TRBJ2-1; D is uncertain. The CDR3 is made up of 13 amino acids. From germline, CDR1 is KGHSH and CDR2 LQKENI. Trimming stripped 0 bases from V and 9 bases from J, with 9 bases between. CDR3 in amino acids: CASSPPSRGEQFF. The CDR3 DNA follows: TGTGCCAGCTCACCACCTTCGAGAGGTGAGCAGTTCTTC.

The chain combines TRBV5-1 with TRBJ2-3, with D unresolved. Germline V CDR1 and CDR2: SGHRS, YFSETQ. V was shortened by 0 bases and J by 2 bases, with 7 bases between the two germline ends. This CDR3 comprises 14 residues. For the CDR3, the DNA is TGCGCCAGCAGCTTGGACGGGTACACAGATACGCAGTATTTT. This sequence encodes CASSLDGYTDTQYF.

J is TRBJ1-3 and V is TRBV19, with D possibly matching TRBD1 (5 bases). Deletions cut 5 bases from V and 0 bases from J, with 17 bases between. The CDR3 is 17 residues long. Germline CDR1 and CDR2: LNHDA and SQIVND (reference sequence). The CDR3 sequence: CASSARLTGVSGNTIYF. The CDR3, as DNA: TGTGCCAGTAGTGCCCGCCTTACAGGAGTCTCTGGAAACACCATATATTTT.

The chain is built from TRBV7-3 and TRBJ2-3; 10 bases are a match to TRBD1. The CDR3 spans 16 residues. Germline assignment: CDR1 SGHTA and CDR2 FQGTGA. Trimming removed 2 bases from V and 3 bases from J; junction bases left unmatched: 5. For the CDR3, the DNA is TGTGCCAGCAGCTTAGCCGGGACAGGGGTTACAGATACGCAGTATTTT. As protein: CASSLAGTGVTDTQYF. The full variable domain, in which reference TRBV7-3 and TRBJ2-3 provide the parts outside the CDR3, is GAGVSQTPSNKVTEKGKYVELRCDPISGHTALYWYRQSLGQGPEFLIYFQGTGAADDSGLPNDRFFAVRPEGSVSTLKIQRTERGDSAVYLCASSLAGTGVTDTQYFGPGTRLTVL.